This TCR beta chain was documented in a study of PD-1 blockade in classical Hodgkin lymphoma. Every patient experienced relapse after autologous stem cell transplantation, and brentuximab vedotin exposure varied. Some clones are missing from TCRdb's copy, which holds only in-frame ones; the method was immunoSEQ multiplex PCR. Counted here are approximately 13,000 clones, 84% occurring once; the ten biggest clones make up about a quarter. The study's findings and limits: Compared with baseline, CD4+ but not CD8+ TCR diversity had risen significantly by C4D1.

This clone was detected only a few times. Its antigen is not identified. The material sequenced was peripheral blood mononuclear cells (PBMCs), taken at baseline. The sequence came from a human donor with classical Hodgkin lymphoma.

DNA of the CDR3: TGTGCCAGCAGCTTTCGAGGCAGGATCTCAGATACGCAGTATTTT. This gives the protein CASSFRGRISDTQYF. The chain is built from TRBV11-2 and TRBJ2-3; no firm D call. V lost 3 bases and J 4 bases, leaving 14 bases between the germline ends. The CDR3 contains 15 residues. CDR1 and CDR2 (germline): SGHAT, FQNNGV.